This T cell receptor (beta chain) was identified in a study of CD8+CD57+ T cells in acquired aplastic anemia. Study-wide context: On average, healthy donors gave approximately 9.9 million reads for CD4+ cells. Study-level findings and limits: Patients had twenty-nine CD8+ CDR3 sequences in common with controls (the shared set). Between patients and controls, CD8+ Simpson's diversity did not vary significantly.

Template material for TCR beta VDJ and CDR3 profiling consisted of genomic DNA. TCRdb re-called the reads through MiXCR, storing one row per CDR3 protein. The repertoire holds about 220,000 distinct CDR3 sequences, roughly 35% seen once, with approximately 1.2% in the top ten. About this clonotype: Its antigen is as yet unknown.

This sequence originates from a human donor in good health, serving as a control. The sequenced sample was sorted CD4+, CD8+, or CD8+CD57+ T cells (not recorded which) from PBMCs.

The CDR3 DNA reads TGTGCCAGCAGTGAATGGAGGGGACAGGGGTACCAAGAGACCCAGTACTTC. It translates to CASSEWRGQGYQETQYF. V and J are TRBV6-1 and TRBJ2-5; 10 bases agree with TRBD1. The CDR3 has 17 residues. Unmatched junction bases numbered 6, after V lost 2 bases and J lost 0 bases. The germline V gene has CDR1 MNHNS and CDR2 SASEGT.